This record looks at one TCR beta chain sequence and its context. At least ten counts were recorded for this clonotype. Its antigen remains undetermined. No qualities accompany the bases; no much larger clone lies one base away. Its CDR3 holds 14 amino acids, cysteine through phenylalanine. The retained sequence is limited to the CDR3, 42 bases, with the frame set at the first base. Via the germline V gene, CDR1 is MNHEY and CDR2 SVGEGT. Deletion took 5 bases off V and 6 bases off J, with a span of 14 bases between the germline ends. The data were taken from a study of regulatory T cells in long-lasting Graves disease (dated by TCRdb to the early 2020s). At the level of the whole study: Antithyroid drugs had been taken for less than 3 months by newly diagnosed Graves' disease patients. The study was conducted in China and was registered as a clinical trial. A total of 33 samples were covered by TCR sequencing, comprising approximately 13 persistent and around 20 newly diagnosed Graves' disease patients. Persistent Graves' disease patients were compared with newly diagnosed Graves' disease patients by peripheral blood TCR sequencing and RNA sequencing.

Per the publication, the time point label means: newly diagnosed GD, antithyroid drugs for less than 3 months. For both TCR sequencing and RNA sequencing, RNA was extracted from PBMCs in TRIzol. The diagnosis of Graves' disease followed American Thyroid Association guidelines. Recruitment of patients was carried out at an endocrinology department in Xi'an, China. Each patient gave 9 to 10 milliliters of peripheral blood, collected in an EDTA anticoagulant tube. Ficoll Paque Plus density gradient separation was used to isolate PBMCs, and no further T cell sorting was done. RNA quality was checked with an Agilent 2100 Bioanalyzer and agarose gel, and concentration with a NanoDrop 2000. Beyond this particular receptor, the publication reports: Lower TCR Shannon entropy and fewer highly expanded clones were observed in persistent Graves' disease patients than in newly diagnosed patients, which suggested clonal expansion. Preferential use of TRBV28, TRBJ1-2 and TRBJ2-5 was observed in persistent disease, whereas TRBV20-1 and TRBJ2-1 were favored in newly diagnosed disease. Persistent patients shared more public clonotypes among themselves (approximately 2,500) than newly diagnosed patients did (approximately 900). The small sample size was acknowledged by the authors as a limitation that may reduce accuracy. Because the primary lesion, thyroid tissue, could not be accessed, the study looked at peripheral blood alone. Only the TCR beta chain was sequenced and analyzed.

Receptors were amplified or captured by multiplex PCR. For sequencing, an Illumina HiSeq 4000 was employed. CDR3 regions were amplified by Arm-PCR with iRepertoire HTBI primers to construct TCR beta libraries. PCR products were gel purified before sequencing. In the source study's methods: Gene usage analysis of CDR3 amino acid clonotypes relied on the 62 TRBV and 14 TRBJ segments identified across samples. COPE and FqMerger were used to merge filtered high-quality paired reads into contigs. BLAST was used to align contigs to IMGT TRBV, TRBD and TRBJ reference genes, with CDR3 defined following IMGT. Any clonotype with a frequency above 0.1% was classified as a highly expanded clone. Repertoire diversity was measured by Shannon entropy, and V-J evenness by the Gini coefficient. A clonotype was considered public if more than one individual shared it. The public reads were quality trimmed at Q25 with fastp and then assembled into clones with MiXCR by TCRdb, keeping productive beta chains. Entries are consolidated by CDR3 protein sequence, retaining the most common genes and DNA. The V and J calls, along with clone size, are taken from TCRdb and not from the paper's own processing. Present in this sample are under 400,000 distinct CDR3 sequences, approximately 15% of which were seen just once. The ten biggest clones cover 30% of the sample.

In addition, the sample was reused for a study of T cells in Graves' hyperthyroidism and ophthalmopathy. Reported in the second study: Stable Graves' hyperthyroidism was defined as no progression to ophthalmopathy during 18 months of follow-up. Hyperthyroidism patients were aged 18 to 65 years and newly diagnosed, with disease duration of less than 2 months. Patients with uncontrolled infections, other autoimmune diseases, pregnancy or lactation were excluded. Clinical symptoms, serum thyroxine and TRAb, thyroid ultrasound, and orbital computed tomography formed the basis for the diagnoses. For the first round of RT-PCR on the TCR CDR3, the HTBI primer set was used together with the Qiagen OneStep RT-PCR kit. Most expanded thyroid clonotypes (frequency above 0.001) were also found in blood, which suggests that blood repertoires may mirror thyroid immune responses. A 13 V-J signature model separated ophthalmopathy from stable hyperthyroidism, with 87.88% sensitivity and 81% to 82% specificity in cross-validation and 80%/75% in testing. In validation, the model predicted progression to ophthalmopathy with over 60% sensitivity and around 72% specificity, a median of roughly seven months before onset. To identify distinguishing TCR V-J signatures, a discovery cohort of 90 to 100 patients was used, comprising 43 with Graves' ophthalmopathy and 57 with stable Graves' hyperthyroidism. Whether ophthalmopathy could be predicted prospectively was tested in an independent validation cohort made up of 18 to 20 hyperthyroidism patients plus 17 patients who later progressed to ophthalmopathy. The 85 to 100 discovery patients were randomly split 7:3 into training and test sets. Thyroid tissue and blood T-cell repertoires from six Graves' hyperthyroidism patients were also compared in the study. After sampling, hyperthyroidism patients received methimazole starting at 30 mg daily, and ophthalmopathy patients received high-dose intravenous methylprednisolone. Libraries were constructed in a second round of multiplex PCR, after which size selection and purification were carried out. Paired-end sequencing of the libraries was performed with 100 bp reads on an Illumina HiSeq2000. SOAPnuke was used to process the raw data, throwing out any read that contained adapters or uncalled bases, had a mean Phred below 15, or lacked an exact constant-primer or identifier match. High-quality paired reads were merged with COPE v1.2.5, and unique nucleotide sequences were defined as clonotypes. Clonotypes were aligned to IMGT TRBV, TRBD and TRBJ reference segments using MiTCR v1.1. Analysis was restricted to V-J combinations with a frequency above 0.0001, which covered 99.2% of repertoires. The TCS score was defined as the ratio of F50 (clonal expansion) to E x V (chaos), calculated using BLOSUM62-based TCRdist between CDR3 peptides within each V-J. Welch's t-statistics and random forest reduced roughly 540 V-J features to around 14, which were used in a naive Bayes classifier (R e1071). Sample size was not statistically predetermined, and investigators were not blinded to group allocation. According to the paper, TCR Vbeta CDR3 sequencing was carried out on some 130 peripheral blood samples, which came from 40 to 45 ophthalmopathy, approximately 78 hyperthyroidism and roughly 17 progressor patients.

Recombination connected TRBV6-2 or TRBV6-3 to TRBJ2-1; there is no confident call for the D gene. The TCR was taken from a man aged 40-55 years with Graves disease. Donor details come from another sample of the same person, matched by shared clones. The sample here was peripheral blood mononuclear cells (PBMCs), taken at new diagnosis, from a patient treated with antithyroid drugs. The sequenced DNA: TGTGCCAGCAGTGAACCTCAAAGGCGCAATGAGCAGTTCTTC. Translated, this gives CASSEPQRRNEQFF.